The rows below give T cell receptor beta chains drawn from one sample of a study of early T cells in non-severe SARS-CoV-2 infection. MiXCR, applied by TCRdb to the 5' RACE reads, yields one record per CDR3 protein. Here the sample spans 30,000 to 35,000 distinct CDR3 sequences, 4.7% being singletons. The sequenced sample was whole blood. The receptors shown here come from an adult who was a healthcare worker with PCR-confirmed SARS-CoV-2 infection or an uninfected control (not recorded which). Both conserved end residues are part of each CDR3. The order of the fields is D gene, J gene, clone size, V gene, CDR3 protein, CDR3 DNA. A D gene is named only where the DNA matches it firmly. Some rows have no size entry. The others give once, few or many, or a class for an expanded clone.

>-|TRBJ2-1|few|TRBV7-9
CASSPFPKQLYSYNEQFF
TGTGCCAGCAGCCCGTTCCCCAAACAGCTCTACTCCTACAATGAGCAGTTCTTC
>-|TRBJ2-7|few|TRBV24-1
CATSDSSGPSYEQYF
TGTGCCACCAGTGATTCCTCGGGACCCTCCTACGAGCAGTACTTC
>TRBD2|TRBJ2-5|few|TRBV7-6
CASSPGWLAGGHQETQYF
TGTGCCAGCAGCCCCGGCTGGCTAGCGGGGGGCCACCAAGAGACCCAGTACTTC
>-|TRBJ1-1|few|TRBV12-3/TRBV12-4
CASSPPILGTEAFF
TGTGCCAGCAGTCCCCCGATTCTGGGGACTGAAGCTTTCTTT
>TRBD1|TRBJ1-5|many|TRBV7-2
CASSLQQGVQPQHF
TGTGCCAGCAGCCTGCAACAGGGGGTGCAGCCCCAGCATTTT
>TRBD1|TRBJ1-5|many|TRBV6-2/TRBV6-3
CASRLGQGAGQPQHF
TGTGCCAGCAGATTGGGACAGGGGGCAGGACAGCCCCAGCATTTT
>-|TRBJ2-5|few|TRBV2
CASSSTSTRETQYF
TGTGCCAGCAGCTCGACGTCGACGAGGGAGACCCAGTACTTC
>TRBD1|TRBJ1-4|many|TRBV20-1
CSPTDRFNEKLFF
TGCAGTCCGACGGACAGGTTTAATGAAAAACTGTTTTTT
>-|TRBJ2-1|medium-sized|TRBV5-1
CASSLGLGSYNEQFF
TGCGCCAGCAGCTTGGGCCTGGGCTCCTACAATGAGCAGTTCTTC
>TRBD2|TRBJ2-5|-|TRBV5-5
CASSLVSGVETQYF
TGTGCCAGCAGCTTGGTTAGCGGGGTAGAGACCCAGTACTTC
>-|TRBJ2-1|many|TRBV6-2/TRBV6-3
CASSYLGIYNEQFF
TGTGCCAGCAGTTACTTGGGGATCTACAATGAGCAGTTCTTC
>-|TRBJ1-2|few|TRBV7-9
CASSLWTGRRLYGYTF
TGTGCCAGCAGCTTATGGACGGGACGGAGGCTCTATGGCTACACCTTC
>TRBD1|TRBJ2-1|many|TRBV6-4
CASSLQGPEQFF
TGTGCCAGCAGTTTACAGGGGCCTGAGCAGTTCTTC
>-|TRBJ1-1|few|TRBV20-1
CSARVGQRNTEAFF
TGCAGTGCTAGAGTCGGGCAGCGGAACACTGAAGCTTTCTTT
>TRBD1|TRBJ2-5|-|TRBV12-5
CASGSDRDGETQYF
TGTGCTAGTGGATCCGACAGGGATGGTGAGACCCAGTACTTC
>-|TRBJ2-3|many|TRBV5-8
CASSLGALLADTQYF
TGTGCCAGCAGCTTGGGGGCCTTACTAGCAGATACGCAGTATTTT
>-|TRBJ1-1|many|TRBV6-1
CASSDLKGAYTEAFF
TGTGCCAGCAGTGACTTGAAGGGCGCGTACACTGAAGCTTTCTTT
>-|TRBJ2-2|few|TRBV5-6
CASSLDGFPSGELFF
TGTGCCAGCAGCTTGGACGGCTTCCCCTCCGGGGAGCTGTTTTTT
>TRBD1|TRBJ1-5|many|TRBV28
CASWPGTVNQPQHF
TGTGCCAGCTGGCCCGGGACAGTGAATCAGCCCCAGCATTTT
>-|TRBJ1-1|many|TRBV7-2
CASTARAGKGAEAFF
TGTGCCAGCACCGCGCGGGCAGGGAAGGGAGCTGAAGCTTTCTTT
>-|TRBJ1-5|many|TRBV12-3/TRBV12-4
CASSLYHSNQPQHF
TGTGCCAGCAGTTTATACCATAGCAATCAGCCCCAGCATTTT
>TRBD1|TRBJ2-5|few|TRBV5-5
CASRGRTGGSETQYF
TGTGCCAGCAGAGGGCGGACAGGGGGCTCGGAGACCCAGTACTTC
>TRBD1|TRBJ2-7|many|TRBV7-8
CASSFRDSSYEQYF
TGTGCCAGCAGCTTCCGGGACAGCTCCTACGAGCAGTACTTC
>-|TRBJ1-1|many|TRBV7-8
CASSRGRTANTEAFF
TGTGCCAGCAGCCGAGGGCGGACAGCGAACACTGAAGCTTTCTTT
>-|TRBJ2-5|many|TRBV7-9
CASSSGRQETQYF
TGTGCCAGCAGCTCCGGAAGACAAGAGACCCAGTACTTC
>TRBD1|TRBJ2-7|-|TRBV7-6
CASSYHGQVPTYEQYF
TGTGCCAGCAGCTACCACGGACAGGTCCCAACCTACGAGCAGTACTTC
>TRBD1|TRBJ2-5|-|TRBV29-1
CSALDRGFQETQYF
TGCAGCGCCTTGGACAGGGGATTCCAAGAGACCCAGTACTTC
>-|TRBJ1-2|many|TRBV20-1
CIGNGGDYGYTF
TGCATTGGTAATGGGGGTGACTATGGCTACACCTTC
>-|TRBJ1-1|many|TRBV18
CASSPWEGRGMNTEAFF
TGTGCCAGCTCACCTTGGGAGGGGAGGGGGATGAACACTGAAGCTTTCTTT
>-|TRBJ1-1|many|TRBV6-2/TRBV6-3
CASSHRADTEAFF
TGTGCCAGCAGTCACAGGGCGGACACTGAAGCTTTCTTT
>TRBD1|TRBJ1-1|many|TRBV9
CASSRQGQGFTEAFF
TGTGCCAGCAGCCGTCAGGGACAGGGGTTTACTGAAGCTTTCTTT
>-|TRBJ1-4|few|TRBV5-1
CASSGGRTNEKLFF
TGCGCCAGCAGCGGGGGACGTACTAATGAAAAACTGTTTTTT